These T cell receptor beta chains were read from a single sample in a study of cytomegalovirus exposure and HLA in healthy donors. Data came from immunoSEQ multiplex PCR; TCRdb stores just in-frame clones and leaves some out. This table holds a few hundred thousand clones, 86% found once. Source material: PBMCs. The receptors here all came from a woman younger than 30 in good health and CMV-seronegative. CDR3s include the opening cysteine and the closing phenylalanine or tryptophan. The D gene is left open where the match is weak. Only part of the rows carry a size: once, few, many, or a class if the clone is expanded.

V gene,J gene,clone size,D gene,CDR3 DNA,CDR3 protein
TRBV27,TRBJ1-5,NA,NA,TGTGCCAGCAGTTTGGCAGGTGCTCAGCCCCAGCATTTT,CASSLAGAQPQHF
TRBV6-1,TRBJ2-7,NA,TRBD1,TGTGCCAGCAGTGAACTCGTGACAGGGCCCTACGAGCAGTACTTC,CASSELVTGPYEQYF
TRBV5-1,TRBJ2-1,NA,NA,TGCGCCAGCAGCTTGCCCGGTTCCATCGAACAGTTCTTC,CASSLPGSIEQFF
TRBV11-1,TRBJ2-7,NA,TRBD2,TGTGCCAGCAGCTTAGCGCGCGGTAGCGGGGCATACGAGCAGTACTTC,CASSLARGSGAYEQYF
TRBV25-1,TRBJ1-1,NA,NA,TGTGCCAGCAGTGGGAGGGGCCGCGCGAACACTGAAGCTTTCTTT,CASSGRGRANTEAFF
TRBV5-6,TRBJ1-1,NA,TRBD1,TGTGCCAGCAGCTGGGACAGGGACTTGGAAGCTTTCTTT,CASSWDRDLEAFF
TRBV28,TRBJ2-7,NA,NA,TGTGCCAGCAGTGCCTCGACAGGCTCACCCTACGAGCAGTACTTC,CASSASTGSPYEQYF
TRBV28,TRBJ1-2,few,NA,TGTGCCAGCAGTTCTAGGGGGTGGGTTTATGGCTACACCTTC,CASSSRGWVYGYTF
TRBV6-1,TRBJ2-1,NA,NA,TGTGCCAGCAGTGGGCAGATCGGGTCCTACAATGAGCAGTTCTTC,CASSGQIGSYNEQFF
TRBV10-1,TRBJ2-1,NA,TRBD2,TGCGCCAGCAGCGATCCCCTCAGCGGGAGGGACGGTGAGCAGTTCTTC,CASSDPLSGRDGEQFF
TRBV27,TRBJ2-7,NA,TRBD1,TGTGCCAGCAGTCATGAACCAGGGGGAGAGCAGTACTTC,CASSHEPGGEQYF
TRBV5-1,TRBJ2-5,NA,TRBD1,TGCGCCAGCAGCTTGGAGGACAGGGTGGGGGGAGAGACCCAGTACTTC,CASSLEDRVGGETQYF
TRBV13,TRBJ2-7,NA,TRBD2,TGTGCCAGCAGCCCACCGACTAGCGGGGACTACGAGCAGTACTTC,CASSPPTSGDYEQYF
TRBV28,TRBJ2-5,NA,TRBD2,TGTGCAAGCGCGGCGGGAGGGGAAGAGACCCAGTACTTC,CASAAGGEETQYF
TRBV28,TRBJ1-1,NA,NA,TGTGCCAGCAGTCCCGCGGGTGAGGGATTGAACACTGAAGCTTTCTTT,CASSPAGEGLNTEAFF
TRBV12-5,TRBJ2-3,once,TRBD1,TGTGCTAGTGGTTTGGGACAGGGGAGTAGCACAGATACGCAGTATTTT,CASGLGQGSSTDTQYF
TRBV6-5,TRBJ2-1,NA,NA,TGTGCCAGCAGTTACAGTCCAGACTCCTACAATGAGCAGTTCTTC,CASSYSPDSYNEQFF
TRBV19,TRBJ1-2,NA,TRBD1,TGTGCCAGTAGTTTGTCGACAGGGGTGTCCTATGGCTACACCTTC,CASSLSTGVSYGYTF
TRBV30,TRBJ1-3,NA,NA,TGTGCCTGGAGTGTGGGCAGCTCTGGAAACACCATATATTTT,CAWSVGSSGNTIYF
TRBV18,TRBJ1-2,few,NA,TGTGCCAGCTCCCCTCAGCGGACGAACTATGGCTACACCTTC,CASSPQRTNYGYTF
TRBV30,TRBJ1-2,NA,NA,TGTGCCTGGAGTCCCGGTGGGGGGAACTATGGCTACACCTTC,CAWSPGGGNYGYTF
TRBV11-2,TRBJ1-4,NA,NA,TGTGCCAGCAGCTTTTGGGCAGATGAAAAACTGTTTTTT,CASSFWADEKLFF
TRBV5-1,TRBJ1-2,once,NA,TGCGCCAGCAGCTTGTTGGCAGGGAACTATGGCTACACCTTC,CASSLLAGNYGYTF
TRBV5-4,TRBJ2-3,NA,NA,TGTGCCAGCAGTTTTTCTAGCACAGATACGCAGTATTTT,CASSFSSTDTQYF
TRBV9,TRBJ2-5,NA,TRBD2,TGTGCCAGCAGCTCCTGGACGACTAGCGGGGTTGAGACCCAGTACTTC,CASSSWTTSGVETQYF
TRBV5-1,TRBJ2-5,NA,TRBD2,TGCGCCAGCAGACCCGGACTAGCGGGGCAAGAGACCCAGTACTTC,CASRPGLAGQETQYF
TRBV6-6,TRBJ2-1,NA,NA,TGTGCCAGCAGTGAGGGACTTTCGTCGCAGTTCTTC,CASSEGLSSQFF
TRBV2,TRBJ2-3,NA,NA,TGTGCCAGCAGCCCCCGAGCCCTAGCGAAAGATACGCAGTATTTT,CASSPRALAKDTQYF
TRBV4-3,TRBJ2-7,few,TRBD1,TGCGCCAGCAGCCAAGATCCGGACAGGGACTACGAGCAGTACTTC,CASSQDPDRDYEQYF
TRBV30,TRBJ1-2,once,TRBD1,TGTGCCTGGAGTGTAACGGGGACAGGGGCTGGCTATGGCTACACCTTC,CAWSVTGTGAGYGYTF
TRBV4-1,TRBJ2-1,NA,NA,TGCGCCAGCAGCCAAGATCCGGAAGAGCGGACGATCTACAATGAGCAGTTCTTC,CASSQDPEERTIYNEQFF
TRBV19,TRBJ2-7,NA,TRBD1,TGTGCCAGTAGTAACGGACAGGGAAGGGCCACCTACGAGCAGTACTTC,CASSNGQGRATYEQYF
TRBV4-3,TRBJ2-7,NA,TRBD2,TGCGCCAGCAGCCCTGGCGGGGGTATATCCTACGAGCAGTACTTC,CASSPGGGISYEQYF
TRBV7-6,TRBJ2-1,NA,TRBD2,TGTGCCAGCAGCCCGGGACTAGCTATTGAGCAGTTCTTC,CASSPGLAIEQFF
TRBV5-1,TRBJ2-1,NA,NA,TGCGCCAGCAGCTCACAGGGTTCCTACAATGAGCAGTTCTTC,CASSSQGSYNEQFF
TRBV6-5,TRBJ2-4,NA,NA,TGTGCCAGCGCCAGGGGGGTGCGAGGGAACATTCAGTACTTC,CASARGVRGNIQYF
TRBV14,TRBJ2-4,NA,NA,TGTGCCAGCAGCCAAGATAGAATCCCCACCACAGGGAGCAAAAACATTCAGTACTTC,CASSQDRIPTTGSKNIQYF
TRBV11-3,TRBJ2-7,once,NA,TGTGCCAGCAGCTTTGGCAGACTTGTACCCCCCTACGAGCAGTACTTC,CASSFGRLVPPYEQYF
TRBV6-5,TRBJ1-3,NA,NA,TGTGCCAGCAGTTTAACGGGGTTCTCTGGAAACACCATATATTTT,CASSLTGFSGNTIYF
TRBV6-4,TRBJ2-1,once,NA,TGTGCCAGCAGTGACTCGGGGGGGGCCGGTTACAATGAGCAGTTCTTC,CASSDSGGAGYNEQFF
TRBV19,TRBJ1-2,NA,NA,TGTGCCAGTAGACTTTACTATGGCTACACCTTC,CASRLYYGYTF
TRBV21-1,TRBJ2-7,NA,NA,TGTGCCAGCAGGCAGGTTTCCTACGAGCAGTACTTC,CASRQVSYEQYF
TRBV7-8,TRBJ2-3,NA,TRBD2,TGTGCCAGCAGCCACTGGACTAGCGGGCTCCACACAGATACGCAGTATTTT,CASSHWTSGLHTDTQYF
TRBV2,TRBJ2-5,NA,TRBD2,TGTGCCAGCACTGGTACGGGGGGGCGGGAGACCCAGTACTTC,CASTGTGGRETQYF
TRBV11-2,TRBJ2-7,NA,TRBD2,TGTGCCAGCAGCCCCGGTCCGTCGGGAGGCCTAATCTCCTACGAGCAGTACTTC,CASSPGPSGGLISYEQYF